Detailed here is one T cell receptor beta chain. Only one count was recorded for this clone. What antigen it recognizes has not been identified. Base quality data are lacking; no much larger clone is found one base away. CDR1 SGDLS and CDR2 YYNGEE are derived from the germline V gene. The CDR3 starts with the cysteine, ends with the phenylalanine, and has 15 residues. Only the CDR3 part of the read is kept: 45 bases, read in frame from the first base. Relative to germline, V is missing 3 bases and J is missing 4 bases, with 6 bases of the junction outside any gene match. Samples from volunteer blood donors who had recovered from COVID-19 were contributed by a second Seattle source. The collaborating institutions used their own protocols to collect whole blood in K2EDTA tubes. For TCRbeta analysis, collaborators shipped samples in one of three forms: frozen whole blood, isolated PBMCs, or DNA extracted from either of those sample types.

TCRbeta CDR3 regions were amplified from genomic DNA using the immunoSEQ Assay, a bias-controlled multiplex PCR. On the study's bioinformatics: The number of nucleated cells in each sample was estimated by amplification of reference gene primers within the assay. Sequence reads were collapsed and filtered to measure the absolute abundance of every unique TCRbeta CDR3 rearrangement. For each sample, productive Simpson clonality was calculated by taking the square root of Simpson's diversity index across productive rearrangements. TCRdb limited this immuneACCESS table to in-frame rearrangements with V and J called. A share of clones is missing; checked studies link under half to unresolved V genes, and the rest is unexplained. That table gives V, J and clone size, and the DNA gave D and trimming. The sample table lists fewer than 150,000 clones, 84% of them with a count of one. The ten largest clones take up around 13% of the sample.

The record originates from a study of blood T cell repertoires in COVID-19 (dated by TCRdb to the early 2020s). The study in broad terms: Samples from collaborators originated in the United States, Italy and Spain and spanned both the acute and convalescent phases of COVID-19. The sample metadata nearly always contained a de-identified subject ID, COVID-19 status, age in years and sex. The material from the prospective study consisted of cDNA or gDNA derived from T cells, B-cell-depleted T cells, or PBMCs. The samples were drawn from two sources: the first 160 participants of the ongoing ImmuneRACE study, and over 950 subjects contributed by 6 global collaborators. Subjects who had been exposed to COVID-19, were actively infected with it, or had recovered from it provided the deeply sampled blood TCRbeta repertoires that made up the dataset. Where available, HLA class I and class II types were taken from metadata supplied by the sample provider and were not determined by assay-based typing. The repertoires were released in a freely available public database intended as a resource for research on the immune response to SARS-CoV-2. General findings and caveats noted by the study authors: How much clinical and demographic metadata was included differed by source and by participant, and the metadata was provided uncurated.

The TCR comes from a woman in her thirties who had recovered from COVID-19. The rearrangement combines TRBV9 with TRBJ1-4; 7 junctional bases match TRBD1. The sample comprised peripheral blood. Here is the DNA: TGTGCCAGCAGCGAGGGACAGCTTCTTAATGAAAAACTGTTTTTT. Translated, it reads CASSEGQLLNEKLFF. Extended through the reference TRBV9 and TRBJ1-4 proteins, this CDR3 yields the full variable domain: DSGVTQTPKHLITATGQRVTLRCSPRSGDLSVYWYQQSLDQGLQFLIQYYNGEERAKGNILERFSAQQFPDLHSELNLSSLELGDSALYFCASSEGQLLNEKLFFGSGTQLSVL.